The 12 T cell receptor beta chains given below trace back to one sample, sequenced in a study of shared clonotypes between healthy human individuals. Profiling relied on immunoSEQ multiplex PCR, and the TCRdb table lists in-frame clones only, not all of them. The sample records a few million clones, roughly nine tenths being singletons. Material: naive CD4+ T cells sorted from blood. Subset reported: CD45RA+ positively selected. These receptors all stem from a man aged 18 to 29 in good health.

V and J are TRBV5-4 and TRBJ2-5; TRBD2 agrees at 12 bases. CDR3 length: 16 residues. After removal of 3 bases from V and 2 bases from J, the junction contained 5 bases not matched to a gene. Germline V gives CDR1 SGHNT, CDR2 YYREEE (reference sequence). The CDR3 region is CASSWALAGGQETQYF. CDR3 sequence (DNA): TGTGCCAGCAGCTGGGCGCTAGCGGGGGGGCAAGAGACCCAGTACTTC.

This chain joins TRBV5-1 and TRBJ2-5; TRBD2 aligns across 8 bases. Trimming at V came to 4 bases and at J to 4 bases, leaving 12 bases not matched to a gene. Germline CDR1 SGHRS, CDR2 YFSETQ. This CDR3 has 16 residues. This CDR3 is CASSGPSGSWGETQYF. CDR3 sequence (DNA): TGCGCCAGCAGCGGACCAAGCGGGAGCTGGGGAGAGACCCAGTACTTC.

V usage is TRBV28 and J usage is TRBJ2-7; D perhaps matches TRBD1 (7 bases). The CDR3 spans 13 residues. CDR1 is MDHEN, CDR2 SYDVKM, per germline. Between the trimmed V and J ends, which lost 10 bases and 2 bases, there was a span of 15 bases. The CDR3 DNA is TGTGCCACCCAGGGGGGCACCGCCTACGAGCAGTACTTC. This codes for CATQGGTAYEQYF.

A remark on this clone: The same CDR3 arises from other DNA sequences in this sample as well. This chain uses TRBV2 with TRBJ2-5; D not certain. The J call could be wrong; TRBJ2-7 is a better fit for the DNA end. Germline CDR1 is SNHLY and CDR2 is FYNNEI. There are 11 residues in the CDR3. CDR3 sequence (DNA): TGTGCCAGCCGCCTGACCTACGAGCAGTACTTC. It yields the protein CASRLTYEQYF.

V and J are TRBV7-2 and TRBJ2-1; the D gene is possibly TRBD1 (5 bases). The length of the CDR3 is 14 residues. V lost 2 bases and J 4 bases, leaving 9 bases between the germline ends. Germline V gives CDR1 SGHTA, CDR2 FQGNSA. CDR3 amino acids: CASSLRGRYNEQFF. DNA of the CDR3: TGTGCCAGCAGCTTAAGGGGAAGATACAATGAGCAGTTCTTC.

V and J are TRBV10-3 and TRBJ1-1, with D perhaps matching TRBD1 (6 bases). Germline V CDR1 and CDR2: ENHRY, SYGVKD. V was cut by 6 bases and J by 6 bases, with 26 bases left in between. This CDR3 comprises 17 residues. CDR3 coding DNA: TGTGCCATCAGAAACGCTAGGCGGGGGGGGCAGGACGCTGAAGCTTTCTTT. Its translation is CAIRNARRGGQDAEAFF.

The CDR3 loop is CASSGPGGGDQPQHF. CDR3 coding DNA: TGTGCCAGCAGTGGACCCGGAGGCGGGGATCAGCCCCAGCATTTT. The V call is TRBV2, the J call TRBJ1-5, with D unresolved. The CDR3 loop spans 15 amino acids. Germline CDR1 and CDR2: SNHLY and FYNNEI. The V end was cut by 4 bases, the J end by 5 bases, with 15 bases between.

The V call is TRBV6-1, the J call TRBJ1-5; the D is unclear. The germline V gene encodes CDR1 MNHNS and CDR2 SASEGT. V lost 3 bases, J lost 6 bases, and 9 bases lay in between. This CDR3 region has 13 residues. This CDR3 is CASSDREVQPQHF. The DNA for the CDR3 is TGTGCCAGCAGTGATAGGGAAGTTCAGCCCCAGCATTTT.

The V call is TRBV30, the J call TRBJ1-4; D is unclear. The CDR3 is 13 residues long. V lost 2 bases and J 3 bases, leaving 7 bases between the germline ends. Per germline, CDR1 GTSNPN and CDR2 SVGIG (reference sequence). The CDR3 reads CAWSWVSNEKLFF. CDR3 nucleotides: TGTGCCTGGAGTTGGGTTTCTAATGAAAAACTGTTTTTT.

The CDR3, as DNA: TGTGCCAGCAGTTCCGGGACAGGGGTGACCGGGGAGCTGTTTTTT. It is translated as CASSSGTGVTGELFF. The chain employs TRBV6-6 and TRBJ2-2, with 10 positions matching TRBD1. The germline V gene encodes CDR1 MNHNY and CDR2 SVGAGI (reference sequence). CDR3 size: 15 residues. V trimming: 4 bases; J trimming: 5 bases; junction bases outside the gene matches: 4.

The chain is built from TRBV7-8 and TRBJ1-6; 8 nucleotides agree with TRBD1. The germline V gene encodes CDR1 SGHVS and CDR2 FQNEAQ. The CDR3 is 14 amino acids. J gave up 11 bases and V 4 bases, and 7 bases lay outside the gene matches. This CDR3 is CASSSGQGTPPLHF. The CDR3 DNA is TGTGCCAGCAGCTCCGGACAGGGAACCCCACCCCTCCACTTT.

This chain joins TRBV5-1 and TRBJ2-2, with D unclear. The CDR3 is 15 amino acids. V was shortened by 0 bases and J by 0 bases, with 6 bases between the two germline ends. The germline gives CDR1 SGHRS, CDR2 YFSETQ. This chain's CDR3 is CASSLDVPNTGELFF. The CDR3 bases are TGCGCCAGCAGCTTGGATGTCCCGAACACCGGGGAGCTGTTTTTT.